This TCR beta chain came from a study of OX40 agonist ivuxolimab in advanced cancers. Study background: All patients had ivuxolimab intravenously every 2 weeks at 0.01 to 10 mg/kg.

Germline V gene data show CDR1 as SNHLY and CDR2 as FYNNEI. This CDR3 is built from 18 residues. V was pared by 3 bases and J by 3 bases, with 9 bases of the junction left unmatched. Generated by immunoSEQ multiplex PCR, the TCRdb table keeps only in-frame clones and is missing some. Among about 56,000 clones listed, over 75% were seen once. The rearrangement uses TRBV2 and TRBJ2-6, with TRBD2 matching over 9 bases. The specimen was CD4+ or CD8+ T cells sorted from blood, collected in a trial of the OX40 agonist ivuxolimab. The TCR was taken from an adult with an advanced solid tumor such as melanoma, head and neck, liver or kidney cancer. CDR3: CASSDSAGGGDGANVLTF. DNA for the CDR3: TGTGCCAGCAGTGATTCTGCCGGCGGGGGGGATGGGGCCAACGTCCTGACTTTC.